This TCR beta chain was captured by sequencing in a study of T-cell reconstitution after alpha-beta-depleted transplantation in children. A TCRbeta library incorporating unique molecular identifiers was prepared. TCRdb redid the calling of the PCR reads with MiXCR, one entry per CDR3 protein. The table shows 250,000 to 350,000 distinct CDR3 sequences, with nearly 10% occurring only once. The CDR3 has 16 residues. Germline CDR1 reads MNHEY; CDR2 reads SVGAGI. Trimming took 5 bases from V and 4 from J; bases not matched to a gene: 8. The sequence derives from a human donor who donated a stem cell graft to a child with SCID. V gene TRBV6-5 combines with J gene TRBJ2-5, with 12 bases aligning to TRBD2. The starting material was PBMCs from the stem cell graft donor, obtained from the stem cell graft. The CDR3 loop reads CASSHPWTSGAETQYF. CDR3 nucleotides: TGTGCCAGCAGTCACCCTTGGACTAGCGGGGCAGAGACCCAGTACTTC.